These 4 T cell receptor beta chains share one sample of origin, sequenced in a study of tumor-infiltrating lymphocytes in primary liver carcinoma. Reverse transcription of around 0.45 ug total RNA with a constant-region primer produced TCR beta cDNA. It was through three nested multiplex PCR rounds of slightly modified ARM-PCR that TCR beta libraries arose. TRBV1-TRBV30 forward primers paired with a C-beta reverse primer drove the first two PCR rounds, around 9 cycles each. Via MiXCR, TCRdb re-called the multiplex PCR reads, giving one row per CDR3 protein. The table records about 66,000 distinct CDR3 sequences, roughly 70% of them present only once. Between about 20 and 30 mg of unsorted bulk tissue served as the source from which RNA and DNA were co-extracted. Sequencing was performed on liver tumor tissue from sampling region 4. As for subset: tumor region T4, right-lateral pole. The receptors were gathered from a man in his forties with primary liver carcinoma and hepatitis B virus infection.

To note about this clonotype: Without the conserved terminal phenylalanine or tryptophan, this CDR3 likely stems from a read error. The V call is TRBV6-1, the J call TRBJ2-7; no definite D call. Germline CDR1 and CDR2: MNHNS and SASEGT. The CDR3 is 12 residues long. The CDR3 here is CASSAAVHEQYL. CDR3 DNA sequence: TGTGCTAGCAGCGCAGCAGTCCACGAGCAGTACTTA.

This clonotype showed up just a few times. The chain uses TRBV2 and TRBJ1-5; D is uncertain. The CDR3 spans 14 residues. The V gene lost 8 bases and the J gene lost 5 bases, with 16 bases spanning the gap. CDR1 SNHLY and CDR2 FYNNEI come from the germline V gene. The CDR3 DNA is TGTGCCAGCGGGGAGAGTGGCAGTTATCAGCCCCAGCATTTT. It encodes CASGESGSYQPQHF.

On this clonotype: Its ends do not fully match the called genes, so a read error is possible. The rearrangement uses TRBV6-1 and TRBJ2-1; the D is unclear. The V gene's germline CDR1 is MNHNS and CDR2 SASEGT. This CDR3 is 15 amino acids long. This CDR3 is CASREADGIYNEQFF. The CDR3 nucleotides read TGTGCCAGCAGAGAAGCAGATGGGATCTACAATGAGCAGTTCTTC.

In its sample, this clonotype ranks as medium-sized. V gene TRBV6-6 combines with J gene TRBJ2-3; 7 bases align to TRBD2. Germline CDR1 reads MNHNY; CDR2 reads SVGAGI (reference sequence). The ends lost 4 bases at V and 3 bases at J; junction bases unmatched: 7. The length of the CDR3 is 15 residues. CDR3 region: CASSLQWGGTDTQYF. The CDR3 DNA reads as TGTGCCAGCAGTTTACAGTGGGGAGGGACAGATACGCAGTATTTT.